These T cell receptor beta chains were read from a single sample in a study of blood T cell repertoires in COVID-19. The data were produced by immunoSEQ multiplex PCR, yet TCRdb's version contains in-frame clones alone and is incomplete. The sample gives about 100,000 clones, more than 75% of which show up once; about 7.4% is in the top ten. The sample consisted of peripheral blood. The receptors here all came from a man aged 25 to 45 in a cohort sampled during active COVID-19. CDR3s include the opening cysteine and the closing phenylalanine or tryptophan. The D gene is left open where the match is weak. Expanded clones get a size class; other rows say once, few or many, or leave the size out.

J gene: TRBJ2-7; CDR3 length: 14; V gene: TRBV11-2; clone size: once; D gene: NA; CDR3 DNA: TGTGCCAGCAGCTCTGCGGGTAATCGGTACGAGCAGTACTTC; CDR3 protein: CASSSAGNRYEQYF
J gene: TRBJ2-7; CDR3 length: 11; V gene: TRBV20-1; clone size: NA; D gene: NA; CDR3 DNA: TGCAGTGCGCGCCTAGATTACGAGCAGTACTTC; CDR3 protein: CSARLDYEQYF
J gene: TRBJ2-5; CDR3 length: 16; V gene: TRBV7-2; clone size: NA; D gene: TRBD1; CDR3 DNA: TGTGCCAGCAGCTTAGCGGGGACAGGGGGCAGGGAGACCCAGTACTTC; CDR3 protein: CASSLAGTGGRETQYF
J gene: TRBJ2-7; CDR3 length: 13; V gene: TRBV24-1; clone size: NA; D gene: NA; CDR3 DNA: TGTGCCACGGCCCGAGGGGGGGAGTACGAGCAGTACTTC; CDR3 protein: CATARGGEYEQYF
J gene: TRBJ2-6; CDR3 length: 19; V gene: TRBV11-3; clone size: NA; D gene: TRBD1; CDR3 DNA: TGTGCCAGCAGCCCGGAACCGGGACAGAGTGCTGGAGGGGCCAACGTCCTGACTTTC; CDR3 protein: CASSPEPGQSAGGANVLTF
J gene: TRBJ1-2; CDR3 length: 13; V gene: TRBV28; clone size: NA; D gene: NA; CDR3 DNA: TGTGCCAGCAGACAAGGGGTAGTGGATGGCTACACCTTC; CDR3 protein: CASRQGVVDGYTF
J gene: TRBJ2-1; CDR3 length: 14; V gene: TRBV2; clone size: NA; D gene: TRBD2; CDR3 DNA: TGTGCCAGCAGTTACGAAGTAGCGGGGGGGCCGGGGTTCTTC; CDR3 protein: CASSYEVAGGPGFF
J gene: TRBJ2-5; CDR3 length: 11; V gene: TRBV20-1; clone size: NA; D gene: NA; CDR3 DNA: TGCAGTGTCACGCGGGAAGAGACCCAGTACTTC; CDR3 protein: CSVTREETQYF
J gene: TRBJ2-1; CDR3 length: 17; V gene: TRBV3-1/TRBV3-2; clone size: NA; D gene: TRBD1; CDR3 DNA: TGTGCCAGCAGCCAGGGACAGGGCACGCAGGGCTACAATGAGCAGTTCTTC; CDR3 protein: CASSQGQGTQGYNEQFF
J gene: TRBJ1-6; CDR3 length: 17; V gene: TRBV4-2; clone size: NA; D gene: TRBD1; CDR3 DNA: TGTGCCAGCAGCCAAGGAGTGATCCTCAGGGGGAATTCACCCCTCCACTTT; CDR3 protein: CASSQGVILRGNSPLHF
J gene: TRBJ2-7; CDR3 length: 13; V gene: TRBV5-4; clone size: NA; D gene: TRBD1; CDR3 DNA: TGTGCCAGCAGCTCCACAGGGGGCTACGAGCAGTACTTC; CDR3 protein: CASSSTGGYEQYF
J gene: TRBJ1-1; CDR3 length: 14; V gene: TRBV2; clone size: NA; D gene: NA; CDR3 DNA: TGTGCCAGCAGCCAGTTCCAAATGAACACTGAAGCTTTCTTT; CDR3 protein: CASSQFQMNTEAFF
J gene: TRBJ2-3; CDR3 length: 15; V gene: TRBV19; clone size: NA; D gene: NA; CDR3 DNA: TGTGCCAGTAGTACAGCGGACTATCCCACAGATACGCAGTATTTT; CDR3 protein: CASSTADYPTDTQYF
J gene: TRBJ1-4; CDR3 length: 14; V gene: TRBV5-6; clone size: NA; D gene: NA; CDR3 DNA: TGTGCCAGCAGCTTGGTGGGCATTGGTGAAAAACTGTTTTTT; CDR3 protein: CASSLVGIGEKLFF